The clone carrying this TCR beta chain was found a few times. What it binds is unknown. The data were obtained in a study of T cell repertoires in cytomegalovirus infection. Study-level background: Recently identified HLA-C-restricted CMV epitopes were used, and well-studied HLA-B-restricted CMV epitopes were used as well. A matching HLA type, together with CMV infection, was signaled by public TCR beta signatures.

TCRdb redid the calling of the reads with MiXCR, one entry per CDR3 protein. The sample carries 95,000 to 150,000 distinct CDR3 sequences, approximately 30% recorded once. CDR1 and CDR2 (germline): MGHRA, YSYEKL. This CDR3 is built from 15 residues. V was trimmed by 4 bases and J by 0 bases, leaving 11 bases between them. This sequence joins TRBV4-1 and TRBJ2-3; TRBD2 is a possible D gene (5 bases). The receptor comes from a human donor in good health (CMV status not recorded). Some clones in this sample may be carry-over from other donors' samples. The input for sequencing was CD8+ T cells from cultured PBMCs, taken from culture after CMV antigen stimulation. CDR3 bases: TGCGCCAGCAGCCCCGAGCGGACTAGCACAGATACGCAGTATTTT. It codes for CASSPERTSTDTQYF.